Below, one TCR beta chain is given with its context. The CDR3 spans 17 residues. V lost 6 bases, J lost 0 bases, and 18 bases lay in between. Per germline, CDR1 MNHEY and CDR2 SMNVEV (reference sequence). Study processing details: Scientists estimated how many nucleated cells there were by amplifying reference gene primers. Sequenced by immunoSEQ multiplex PCR; TCRdb stores in-frame clones only, minus some. Clone size and V and J calls were adopted from that table, with D and trimming inferred from the DNA. Of tens of thousands of clones in the sample, about 86% were seen once. The record originates from a study of blood T cell repertoires in COVID-19. Study information: T cells, B-cell-depleted T cells, or PBMCs supplied cDNA or gDNA.

Sequencing input: peripheral blood. This receptor was taken from a man aged 45 to 65 with active COVID-19. V and J are TRBV27 and TRBJ2-1, with TRBD1 as a possible D gene (5 bases). The chain's CDR3 is CASSPPLRQPSYNEQFF. The CDR3 nucleotides are TGTGCCAGCAGCCCCCCTCTAAGACAGCCCTCCTACAATGAGCAGTTCTTC.